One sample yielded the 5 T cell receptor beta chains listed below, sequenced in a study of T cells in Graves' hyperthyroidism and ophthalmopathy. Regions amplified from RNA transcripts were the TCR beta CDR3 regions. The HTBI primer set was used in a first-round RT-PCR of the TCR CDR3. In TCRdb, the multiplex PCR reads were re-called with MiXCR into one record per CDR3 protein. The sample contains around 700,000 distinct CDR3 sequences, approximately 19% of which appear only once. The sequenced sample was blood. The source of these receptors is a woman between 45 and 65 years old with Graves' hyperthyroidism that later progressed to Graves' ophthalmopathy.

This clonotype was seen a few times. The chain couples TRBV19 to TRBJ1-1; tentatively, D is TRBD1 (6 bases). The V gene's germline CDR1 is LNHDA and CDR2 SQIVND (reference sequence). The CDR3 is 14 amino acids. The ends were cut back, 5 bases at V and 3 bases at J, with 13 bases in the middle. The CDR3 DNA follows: TGTGCCAGTAGTCCCTCGGACAGATACACTGAAGCTTTCTTT. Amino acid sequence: CASSPSDRYTEAFF. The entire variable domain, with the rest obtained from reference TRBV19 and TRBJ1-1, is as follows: DGGITQSPKYLFRKEGQNVTLSCEQNLNHDAMYWYRQDPGQGLRLIYYSQIVNDFQKGDIAEGYSVSREKKESFPLTVTSAQKNPTAFYLCASSPSDRYTEAFFGQGTRLTVV.

The CDR3 DNA reads as TGTGCCAGCAGCCCCCTAGCGGGGGCAAACCAAGAGACCCAGTACTTC. It translates to CASSPLAGANQETQYF. The chain joins TRBV3-1 to TRBJ2-5; 10 nucleotides line up with TRBD2. Germline V gene sequence: CDR1 LGHDT, CDR2 YNNKEL (reference sequence). The CDR3 has 16 residues. The junction had 5 bases not matched to a gene; V was cut back by 4 bases and J by 0 bases.

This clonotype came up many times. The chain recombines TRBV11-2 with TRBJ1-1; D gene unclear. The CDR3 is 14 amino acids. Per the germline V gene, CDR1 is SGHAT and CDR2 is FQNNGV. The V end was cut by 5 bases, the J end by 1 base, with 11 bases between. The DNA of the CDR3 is TGTGCCAGCAGCACCCAACCAGAGAACACTGAAGCTTTCTTT. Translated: CASSTQPENTEAFF.

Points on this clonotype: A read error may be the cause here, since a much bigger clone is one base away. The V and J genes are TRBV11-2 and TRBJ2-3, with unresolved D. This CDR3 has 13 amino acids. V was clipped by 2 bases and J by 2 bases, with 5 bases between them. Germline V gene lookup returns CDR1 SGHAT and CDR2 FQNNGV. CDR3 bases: TGTGCCAGCAGCTTAACCCTCACAGATACGCAGTATTTT. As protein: CASSLTLTDTQYF.

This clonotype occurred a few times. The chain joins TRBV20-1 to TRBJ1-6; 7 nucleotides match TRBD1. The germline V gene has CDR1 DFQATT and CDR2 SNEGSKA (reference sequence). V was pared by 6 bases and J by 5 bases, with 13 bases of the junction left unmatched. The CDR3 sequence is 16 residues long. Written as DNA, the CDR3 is TGCAGTGCCCGCCCGGGAGGGGGCGCCGATAATTCACCCCTCCACTTT. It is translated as CSARPGGGADNSPLHF.